This T cell receptor (beta chain) stems from a study of tumor-infiltrating lymphocytes in primary liver carcinoma. Unsorted whole blood yielded blood RNA, and germline DNA was extracted as well. The patients lived with chronic HBV infection and had not yet received any treatment. Notes on this clonotype: Its target is not known. A much more abundant neighbour one base away suggests this may be a read error.

Priming with a constant-region primer yielded TCR beta cDNA from 400 to 500 ng total RNA. Slightly modified ARM-PCR with three nested multiplex PCR rounds yielded TCR beta libraries. TCRdb redid the calling of the multiplex PCR reads with MiXCR, one entry per CDR3 protein. The table records fewer than 350,000 distinct CDR3 sequences, around 60% of them present only once. The study's findings and limits: Lower overlap was observed for tumor-adjacent and tumor-blood pairs relative to tumor region pairs. Tumor specimens were characterized by a significantly higher top-250-clone fraction than blood (p = 0.039).

Material for sequencing was peripheral blood. The receptor was derived from a man aged 35 to 55 with primary liver carcinoma and hepatitis B virus infection.

The DNA of the CDR3 is TGCGCCAGCAGCCGACAGGGGGTCCTCCCCTTAAATGAAAAACTGTTTTTT. It encodes CASSRQGVLPLNEKLFF. V gene TRBV4-1 combines with J gene TRBJ1-4; 9 positions match TRBD1. Germline V lookup: CDR1 MGHRA, CDR2 YSYEKL. The CDR3 has 17 residues. Unmatched junction bases numbered 11, after V lost 4 bases and J lost 5 bases.